What follows are 29 T cell receptor beta chains derived from one specimen sequenced in a study of CD8 T cells in Susac syndrome. Random hexamers were used to reverse transcribe an amount of about 0.45 to 1 ug RNA. From the immunoSEQ multiplex PCR reads, TCRdb called clonotypes with MiXCR, one entry per CDR3 protein. The sample has hundreds of thousands of distinct CDR3 sequences, 90% to 96% seen once. Sequencing was done on a sample of CD4+ T cells from PBMCs. The receptors derive from a human donor with Susac syndrome.

V is TRBV6-5 and J is TRBJ1-2, with 8 bases identical to TRBD1. This CDR3 comprises 18 residues. With 3 bases clipped from V and 4 bases from J, the junction kept 16 bases outside the gene matches. In germline, CDR1 is MNHEY, CDR2 SVGAGI. The CDR3 here is CASSYPRTGSTISYGYTF. CDR3 bases: TGTGCCAGCAGTTATCCCCGGACAGGGTCCACGATCTCCTATGGCTACACCTTC.

The gene calls are TRBV29-1 and TRBJ2-3; D is undetermined. Germline CDR1 reads SQVTM; CDR2 reads ANQGSEA. This CDR3 spans 12 amino acids. V was cut by 1 base and J by 0 bases, with 2 bases left in between. The CDR3 reads CSVEVSTDTQYF. The CDR3 nucleotides read TGCAGCGTTGAAGTTAGCACAGATACGCAGTATTTT.

The chain links TRBV12-3 or TRBV12-4 to TRBJ2-2; D is perhaps TRBD1 or TRBD2 (5 bases each). The CDR3 contains 16 residues. The V end lost 5 bases, the J end lost 2 bases, and 15 bases lay between the germline ends. The CDR3 nucleotides read TGTGCCAGCAGTGGACCCGGGACCGTTAACACCGGGGAGCTGTTTTTT. Translation gives CASSGPGTVNTGELFF.

This chain links TRBV5-1 with TRBJ2-7; a possible D gene is TRBD1 (6 bases). The V end lost 0 bases, the J end lost 2 bases, and 9 bases lay between the germline ends. The CDR3 is made up of 14 amino acids. CDR1 SGHRS and CDR2 YFSETQ come from the germline V gene. The CDR3: CASSLGQVTYEQYF. As DNA, the CDR3 is TGCGCCAGCAGCTTGGGACAGGTTACCTACGAGCAGTACTTC.

Here the CDR3 reads CSARDPTGTYEQYF. The DNA for the CDR3 is TGCAGTGCTAGAGATCCCACCGGGACCTACGAGCAGTACTTC. V gene TRBV20-1 combines with J gene TRBJ2-7; D may be TRBD2 (5 bases). CDR1 is DFQATT, CDR2 SNEGSKA, per germline (reference sequence). V was pared by 0 bases and J by 2 bases, with 11 bases between. CDR3 length: 14 residues.

This clonotype was observed a few times. The chain joins TRBV6-6 to TRBJ2-7, with 8 bases identical to TRBD1. This CDR3 comprises 13 residues. Germline V CDR1 and CDR2: MNHNY, SVGAGI (reference sequence). The junction had 3 bases not matched to a gene; V was cut back by 5 bases and J by 3 bases. This chain's CDR3 is CASSDRGGYEQYF. The CDR3 DNA follows: TGTGCCAGCAGTGACAGGGGAGGCTACGAGCAGTACTTC.

This rearrangement joins TRBV2 to TRBJ2-7; TRBD2 might be the D (5 bases). Germline V gene data show CDR1 as SNHLY and CDR2 as FYNNEI. This CDR3 comprises 14 residues. The germline V and J ends were trimmed by 7 bases and 1 base, with 14 bases remaining between them. The CDR3 spells CASKGRDGSYEQYF. CDR3 sequence (DNA): TGTGCCAGCAAAGGGAGAGACGGATCCTACGAGCAGTACTTC.

The chain employs TRBV15 and TRBJ2-3, with TRBD2 matching 7 bases. V trimming: 9 bases; J trimming: 5 bases; junction bases outside the gene matches: 8. The CDR3 has 13 residues. Germline lookup yields CDR1 LNHNV and CDR2 YYDKDF (reference sequence). In nucleotides, the CDR3 is TGTGCCACGACGGGAGGAATTGTAGATACGCAGTATTTT. Translating gives CATTGGIVDTQYF.

The V and J genes are TRBV4-1 and TRBJ2-1; D remains unclear. V was trimmed by 0 bases and J by 0 bases, leaving 12 bases between them. CDR3 length equals 17 residues. Germline lookup yields CDR1 MGHRA and CDR2 YSYEKL. Here the CDR3 DNA reads TGCGCCAGCAGCCAAGATGGTGCGGCGAGCTCCTACAATGAGCAGTTCTTC. It encodes CASSQDGAASSYNEQFF.

The chain recombines TRBV29-1 with TRBJ2-1, with TRBD2 identical over 8 bases. From germline, CDR1 is SQVTM and CDR2 ANQGSEA. The CDR3 contains 14 residues. The junction had 11 bases not matched to a gene; V was cut back by 4 bases and J by 9 bases. CDR3 DNA sequence: TGCAGCGTTGTGTGGGGACTAGTACAATCTGAGCAGTTCTTC. Translated, it gives CSVVWGLVQSEQFF.

The chain couples TRBV29-1 to TRBJ1-5, with a possible D match to TRBD1 (6 bases). V gave up 7 bases and J gave up 8 bases, with 18 bases separating them. The CDR3 has 13 residues. CDR1 is SQVTM, CDR2 ANQGSEA, per germline. The CDR3 here is CSAKDGTSEPQHF. The CDR3 DNA sequence: TGCAGCGCAAAAGACGGGACATCCGAGCCCCAGCATTTT.

This chain joins TRBV6-6 and TRBJ2-4; possibly TRBD1 for D (6 bases). Germline values: CDR1 MNHNY, CDR2 SVGAGI (reference sequence). Deletions cut 6 bases from V and 5 bases from J, with 14 bases between. The CDR3 runs to 14 residues. CDR3 protein: CASRKPGHQNIQYF. The CDR3 DNA sequence: TGTGCCAGCAGGAAACCGGGACACCAAAACATTCAGTACTTC.

The V call is TRBV30, the J call TRBJ1-1; no firm D call. The CDR3 length is 11 residues. Trimming took 0 bases from V and 7 from J, leaving 6 bases between them. The germline CDR1 and CDR2 sequences are GTSNPN and SVGIG (reference sequence). The CDR3 is CAWSVLSEAFF. The CDR3 nucleotides read TGTGCCTGGAGTGTCCTGAGTGAAGCTTTCTTT.

The genes are TRBV11-3 and TRBJ2-1, with 13 bases that match TRBD2. This CDR3 region has 16 residues. The germline gives CDR1 SGHNT, CDR2 YENEEA. V lost 3 bases and J lost 6; bases outside the gene matches: 5. CDR3 DNA: TGTGCCAGCAGCTTGGTACTAGCGGGAGGGAGCAATGAGCAGTTCTTC. Amino acids: CASSLVLAGGSNEQFF.

The rearrangement links TRBV20-1 to TRBJ1-4, with D possibly TRBD1 on 6 matching bases. From germline, CDR1 is DFQATT and CDR2 SNEGSKA (reference sequence). Trimming took 3 bases from V and 5 from J, leaving 13 bases between them. The CDR3 is 14 amino acids. For the CDR3, the DNA is TGCAGTGCTAGTTCGGGGGGCTCGAATGAAAAACTGTTTTTT. Translated: CSASSGGSNEKLFF.

CDR3 in amino acids: CASSLPGTGGFLGYTF. For the CDR3, the DNA is TGTGCCAGCAGCTTACCCGGGACAGGGGGCTTCTTGGGCTACACCTTC. V gene TRBV28 combines with J gene TRBJ1-2, with 12 positions matching TRBD1. Germline V gene lookup returns CDR1 MDHEN and CDR2 SYDVKM. The CDR3 extends over 16 amino acids. V shed 6 bases and J 8 bases; nucleotides not matched to a gene: 13.

V usage is TRBV18 and J usage is TRBJ2-1; a possible D gene is TRBD1 (6 bases). Germline CDR1 KGHSH, CDR2 LQKENI. The CDR3 loop spans 12 amino acids. V lost 2 bases to trimming and J lost 8 bases, with 7 bases between them. The CDR3 is CASSPEGDEQFF. CDR3 nucleotide sequence: TGTGCCAGCTCACCAGAGGGGGATGAGCAGTTCTTC. Full variable domain (remainder filled in from reference TRBV18 and TRBJ2-1): NAGVMQNPRHLVRRRGQEARLRCSPMKGHSHVYWYRQLPEEGLKFMVYLQKENIIDESGMPKERFSAEFPKEGPSILRIQQVVRGDSAAYFCASSPEGDEQFFGPGTRLTVL.

The rearrangement links TRBV7-3 to TRBJ2-5, with D perhaps given as TRBD1 or TRBD2 (5 bases each). The CDR3 sequence is 13 residues long. Trimming took 5 bases from V and 5 from J, leaving 12 bases between them. Germline CDR1 reads SGHTA; CDR2 reads FQGTGA. The chain's CDR3 is CASSAFWGETQYF. CDR3 nucleotide sequence: TGTGCCAGCAGCGCCTTCTGGGGGGAGACCCAGTACTTC.

The chain couples TRBV5-1 to TRBJ2-3; 9 bases match TRBD1. Trimming at V came to 4 bases and at J to 2 bases, leaving 5 bases not matched to a gene. CDR1 and CDR2 from the germline V gene are SGHRS and YFSETQ. CDR3 length: 15 residues. For the CDR3, the DNA is TGCGCCAGCAGCCTCGGGACAGGGTTCACAGATACGCAGTATTTT. This gives the protein CASSLGTGFTDTQYF.

The V call is TRBV2, the J call TRBJ2-4; no clear D gene. V dropped 5 bases and J dropped 8 bases, with 10 bases sitting between them. The germline V gene encodes CDR1 SNHLY and CDR2 FYNNEI. The CDR3 totals 12 residues. CDR3 nucleotide sequence: TGTGCCAGCAGTACCGACGCGGACATTCAGTACTTC. It encodes CASSTDADIQYF.

The J gene is TRBJ2-2, the V gene TRBV20-1, with D unresolved. CDR3 length: 11 residues. V lost 7 bases and J lost 4, with 7 bases in between. Germline V CDR1 and CDR2: DFQATT, SNEGSKA (reference sequence). CDR3 amino acids: CSEVGTGELFF. The CDR3 coding sequence is TGCAGTGAAGTGGGCACCGGGGAGCTGTTTTTT.

The chain couples TRBV20-1 to TRBJ2-1; TRBD2 is a possible D gene (5 bases). CDR3 length: 14 amino acids. The V gene's germline CDR1 is DFQATT and CDR2 SNEGSKA (reference sequence). Trimming removed 5 bases at V and 2 bases at J, with 13 bases between. CDR3 protein: CSALDYRTYNEQFF. CDR3 bases: TGCAGTGCTCTAGACTACCGGACCTACAATGAGCAGTTCTTC.

This clonotype was counted once. The CDR3 bases are TGCAGTGCTAGAGCCCACGAGCAGTACTTC. The encoded protein is CSARAHEQYF. The genes are TRBV20-1 and TRBJ2-7; D is ambiguous. The germline V gene encodes CDR1 DFQATT and CDR2 SNEGSKA (reference sequence). Trimming removed 1 base at V and 5 bases at J, with 3 bases between. The CDR3 runs to 10 residues.

The chain couples TRBV10-3 to TRBJ2-5; 9 bases fit TRBD1. The CDR3 length is 13 residues. Germline V lookup: CDR1 ENHRY, CDR2 SYGVKD. V was clipped by 8 bases and J by 2 bases; unmatched bases: 3. This chain's CDR3 is CAIGGQGQETQYF. The CDR3 region has the DNA TGTGCCATCGGGGGACAGGGTCAAGAGACCCAGTACTTC.

DNA of the CDR3: TGCAGCGTTGGTCTAGCGGGAGGGCCTCATGGAAGCTACGAGCAGTACTTC. Encoded protein: CSVGLAGGPHGSYEQYF. The chain employs TRBV29-1 and TRBJ2-7; 12 positions match TRBD2. CDR3 length: 17 residues. CDR1 and CDR2 (germline): SQVTM, ANQGSEA. The V gene end was trimmed by 4 bases and the J gene end by 3 bases; junction bases not matched to a gene: 13.

The J gene is TRBJ2-4, the V gene TRBV12-3 or TRBV12-4; TRBD2 might be the D (5 bases). The CDR3 spans 15 residues. V was clipped by 4 bases and J by 0 bases, with 10 bases between them. CDR3 nucleotide sequence: TGTGCCAGCAGTTCGGGGTCTATAGCCAAAAACATTCAGTACTTC. Amino acid sequence: CASSSGSIAKNIQYF.

The CDR3 protein is CASSPGGKNYGYTF. The DNA for the CDR3 is TGTGCCAGCAGTCCAGGGGGAAAAAACTATGGCTACACCTTC. The chain combines TRBV5-8 with TRBJ1-2, with 7 bases aligning to TRBD1. Germline values: CDR1 SGHTS, CDR2 YDEGEE. Losses at the gene ends were 5 bases for V and 2 bases for J; bases not matched to a gene: 6. The CDR3 loop spans 14 amino acids.

The genes are TRBV20-1 and TRBJ2-5; TRBD1 aligns across 7 bases. This CDR3 is 14 amino acids long. CDR1 is DFQATT, CDR2 SNEGSKA, per germline (reference sequence). V lost 6 bases to trimming and J lost 1 base; unmatched junction nucleotides: 8. CDR3 amino acids: CSAGHRGRQETQYF. DNA for the CDR3: TGCAGTGCGGGACACAGGGGCCGCCAAGAGACCCAGTACTTC.

This clonotype was found once. This chain joins TRBV6-5 and TRBJ2-4; 11 positions agree with TRBD2. Germline loops: CDR1 MNHEY, CDR2 SVGAGI. V lost 2 bases, J lost 2 bases, and 5 bases stayed unmatched. The CDR3 runs 17 residues. The CDR3 sequence: CASSYLAGGVTKNIQYF. In DNA, the CDR3 is TGTGCCAGCAGTTACCTAGCGGGAGGCGTAACCAAAAACATTCAGTACTTC.